The next 29 T cell receptor beta chains were all read from a single sample in a study of Graves' ophthalmopathy and Graves' hyperthyroidism. Amplified TCR beta CDR3 regions were obtained using RNA transcripts as template. First-round RT-PCR used HTBI primers; second-round multiplex PCR followed. TCRdb reanalysed the multiplex PCR reads using MiXCR and keeps one entry per CDR3 protein. The sample lists fewer than 650,000 distinct CDR3 sequences; 22% were seen once. Input material: peripheral blood. These receptors all stem from a young woman with stable Graves' hyperthyroidism. Some clones in this sample may be carry-over from other donors' samples.

The chain has TRBV5-1 and TRBJ1-2, with D maybe TRBD1 (5 bases). The CDR3 is made up of 19 amino acids. Trimming stripped 0 bases from V and 0 bases from J, with 21 bases between. Germline V gene lookup returns CDR1 SGHRS and CDR2 YFSETQ. The CDR3 region is CASSLAIGAARLTNYGYTF. The DNA for the CDR3 is TGCGCCAGCAGCTTGGCAATAGGGGCAGCGAGACTTACTAACTATGGCTACACCTTC.

A remark on this clonotype: One junction end does not reproduce the germline sequence, and a read error may be involved. The V and J genes are TRBV3-1 and TRBJ2-5, with TRBD2 as a possible D gene (6 bases). The CDR3 covers 11 residues. Germline V gene lookup returns CDR1 LGHDT and CDR2 YNNKEL (reference sequence). The CDR3 loop reads CASSRRDSQYF. Here the CDR3 DNA reads TGTGCCAGCAGCCGCCGGGACTCCCAATACTTC.

CDR3: CASSPFSGRAKETQYF. The CDR3 DNA sequence: TGTGCCAGCAGTCCCTTTAGCGGGAGGGCCAAAGAGACCCAGTACTTC. This chain uses TRBV6-1 with TRBJ2-5; the match to TRBD2 covers 11 bases. The CDR3 spans 16 residues. V was clipped by 5 bases and J by 3 bases; unmatched bases: 8. Per germline, CDR1 MNHNS and CDR2 SASEGT.

In this sample, this clonotype turned up a few times. The CDR3 DNA reads as TGTGCCAGCAGTTCATACCTGGACAGGGAGTATGGCTACACCTTC. Its protein is CASSSYLDREYGYTF. The chain joins TRBV28 to TRBJ1-2; 8 bases fit TRBD1. Losses at the gene ends were 4 bases for V and 5 bases for J; bases not matched to a gene: 9. CDR1 and CDR2 (germline): MDHEN, SYDVKM. The CDR3 spans 15 residues.

The chain joins TRBV28 to TRBJ1-5; 7 bases are a match to TRBD1. CDR3 length: 14 residues. Germline lookup yields CDR1 MDHEN and CDR2 SYDVKM. J was trimmed by 6 bases and V by 3 bases; bases with no gene match: 5. The CDR3 protein is CASSFPTGVQPQHF. In nucleotides, the CDR3 is TGTGCCAGCAGTTTCCCCACAGGGGTTCAGCCCCAGCATTTT.

This clonotype was seen many times. This chain connects TRBV12-3 or TRBV12-4 to TRBJ1-1; D is undetermined. The CDR3 spans 14 residues. Trimming removed 2 bases from V and 1 base from J, with 8 bases in between. CDR3 amino acids: CASSLRETNTEAFF. In DNA form, the CDR3 reads TGTGCCAGCAGTTTAAGAGAGACGAACACTGAAGCTTTCTTT.

This clonotype was counted many times. The chain employs TRBV20-1 and TRBJ2-7; 9 nucleotides agree with TRBD2. With V trimmed by 0 bases and J by 2 bases, 5 bases remained unmatched. This CDR3 contains 15 residues. The germline V gene has CDR1 DFQATT and CDR2 SNEGSKA (reference sequence). The CDR3 spells CSARDTASGAYEQYF. The CDR3 nucleotides are TGCAGTGCTAGAGATACGGCTAGCGGGGCCTACGAGCAGTACTTC.

Many counts were recorded for this clonotype. The chain joins TRBV7-9 to TRBJ2-5; perhaps D is TRBD1 or TRBD2 (5 bases each). From germline, CDR1 is SEHNR and CDR2 FQNEAQ (reference sequence). V lost 4 bases and J 1 base, leaving 16 bases between the germline ends. The CDR3 spans 16 residues. The CDR3 is CASSSPWVGTQETQYF. The DNA for the CDR3 is TGTGCCAGCAGCTCCCCCTGGGTAGGGACCCAAGAGACCCAGTACTTC.

The chain joins TRBV12-3 or TRBV12-4 to TRBJ1-6; D is unresolved. Trimming removed 2 bases at V and 15 bases at J, with 14 bases between. The CDR3 contains 13 residues. The CDR3 reads CASSLTLFGDLHF. In DNA form, the CDR3 reads TGTGCCAGCAGTTTAACCCTATTCGGGGACCTCCACTTT.

This clonotype showed up many times. This chain uses TRBV20-1 with TRBJ1-3; D is possibly TRBD1 (6 bases). Germline loops: CDR1 DFQATT, CDR2 SNEGSKA (reference sequence). The CDR3 covers 13 residues. V dropped 0 bases and J dropped 7 bases, with 10 bases sitting between them. CDR3 loop: CSAREGGFNTIYF. The CDR3 region has the DNA TGCAGTGCTAGAGAAGGGGGATTCAACACCATATATTTT.

This clonotype was picked up many times. V and J are TRBV11-2 and TRBJ1-1; no clear D. Per germline, CDR1 SGHAT and CDR2 FQNNGV. The CDR3 is 15 residues long. V lost 0 bases and J lost 0, with 8 bases in between. The CDR3 sequence: CASSLDLAVNTEAFF. The CDR3 DNA is TGTGCCAGCAGCTTAGACCTGGCGGTGAACACTGAAGCTTTCTTT.

There are a few counts of this clonotype. This chain connects TRBV12-3 or TRBV12-4 to TRBJ2-5; D may be TRBD2 (5 bases). Trimming pared 6 bases from V and 7 bases from J, leaving 18 bases between. This CDR3 has 14 amino acids. CDR3 in DNA: TGTGCCAGCAGCCCTGGACTCGCCATCGGGACCCAGTACTTC. It encodes CASSPGLAIGTQYF.

This clonotype was recorded at least ten times. The J gene is TRBJ2-7, the V gene TRBV6-1; possibly TRBD2 for D (6 bases). With 5 bases removed from V and 3 bases from J, the gap between germline ends came to 8 bases. Germline-derived CDR1 and CDR2 are MNHNS and SASEGT. The CDR3 spans 12 residues. As DNA, the CDR3 is TGTGCCAGCAGTAAGGGAGGCTACGAGCAGTACTTC. Translation: CASSKGGYEQYF.

J is TRBJ1-5 and V is TRBV20-1, with 7 bases lining up with TRBD1. Germline CDR1 reads DFQATT; CDR2 reads SNEGSKA (reference sequence). The CDR3 is 16 residues long. The trim removed 6 bases at V and 1 base at J, leaving 12 bases unmatched. The CDR3 loop is CSAMNRGSWSNQPQHF. The CDR3 bases are TGCAGTGCGATGAACAGGGGAAGTTGGAGCAATCAGCCCCAGCATTTT.

This clonotype was counted between two and nine times. J is TRBJ2-2 and V is TRBV7-9; 7 bases line up with TRBD1. V was pared by 2 bases and J by 5 bases, with 5 bases of the junction left unmatched. CDR1 SEHNR and CDR2 FQNEAQ come from the germline V gene (reference sequence). CDR3 length equals 15 residues. The CDR3 region has the DNA TGTGCCAGCAGCTTATTGACAGGGTATACCGGGGAGCTGTTTTTT. It yields the protein CASSLLTGYTGELFF.

This clonotype was counted ten times or more. V and J are TRBV7-6 and TRBJ2-5; 13 bases align to TRBD2. With 4 bases clipped from V and 3 bases from J, the junction kept 5 bases outside the gene matches. Germline V gene data show CDR1 as SGHVS and CDR2 as FNYEAQ. There are 16 residues in the CDR3. Written as DNA, the CDR3 is TGTGCCAGCAGCTCGGGACTAGCGGGGATCGAAGAGACCCAGTACTTC. This translates into CASSSGLAGIEETQYF.

This clonotype has at least ten counts. The chain couples TRBV25-1 to TRBJ2-7, with TRBD1 identical over 9 bases. Per germline, CDR1 MGHDK and CDR2 SYGVNS. CDR3 size: 17 residues. Trimming at V came to 2 bases and at J to 0 bases, leaving 8 bases not matched to a gene. CDR3 DNA sequence: TGTGCCAGCAGTGAAAAGGGGGGACAGGGTAACTCCTACGAGCAGTACTTC. This encodes CASSEKGGQGNSYEQYF.

This clonotype has a handful of counts. The V gene is TRBV10-3, the J gene TRBJ2-4; D not certain. Trimming shortened V by 0 bases and J by 13 bases, and 10 bases separated the two germline ends. This CDR3 contains 12 residues. Germline CDR1 ENHRY, CDR2 SYGVKD. The CDR3 nucleotides read TGTGCCATCAGTGAGTCGGGGTCAGGCCAGTACTTC. It is translated as CAISESGSGQYF.

CDR3 residues: CALDRQRNTEAFF. The CDR3 coding sequence is TGTGCCTTGGACAGGCAAAGGAACACTGAAGCTTTCTTT. V usage is TRBV30 and J usage is TRBJ1-1, with TRBD1 matching 7 bases. Germline V gene data show CDR1 as GTSNPN and CDR2 as SVGIG (reference sequence). This CDR3 is 13 amino acids long. V lost 7 bases and J lost 1; bases outside the gene matches: 6.

As regards this clonotype: Being one base from a much bigger clone, this may be a read error. This sequence joins TRBV6-1 and TRBJ2-7, with 7 bases aligning to TRBD2. The CDR3 contains 14 residues. Per germline, CDR1 MNHNS and CDR2 SASEGT. CDR3 region: CASSVRTSSAERYF. Written as DNA, the CDR3 is TGTGCCAGCAGTGTCCGGACTAGTTCGGCCGAGCGGTACTTC.

Concerning this clonotype: Just one base apart from a much larger clone, this may be a read error. The CDR3 coding sequence is TGTGCCAGCACCCCAGGACTAGCGGGAAGACCTTCCGCCAAAAACATTAAGTACTTC. Translated: CASTPGLAGRPSAKNIKYF. The chain employs TRBV6-1 and TRBJ2-4, with 12 positions matching TRBD2. Germline V gene lookup returns CDR1 MNHNS and CDR2 SASEGT. The CDR3 is 19 residues long.

The rearrangement links TRBV28 to TRBJ2-5; 8 bases line up with TRBD1. Germline CDR1 is MDHEN and CDR2 is SYDVKM. V gave up 6 bases and J gave up 7 bases; unmatched junction bases: 13. The CDR3 consists of 15 residues. DNA of the CDR3: TGTGCCAGCAGCATCCCCGGACAGGGAGGAGTGACCCAGTACTTC. This codes for CASSIPGQGGVTQYF.

The V gene is TRBV20-1, the J gene TRBJ1-6; no definite D call. This CDR3 is 15 amino acids long. V lost 3 bases and J 0 bases, leaving 9 bases between the germline ends. In germline, CDR1 is DFQATT, CDR2 SNEGSKA (reference sequence). CDR3 sequence reads: CSASLVNSYNSPLHF. DNA of the CDR3: TGCAGTGCTAGTTTGGTCAACTCCTATAATTCACCCCTCCACTTT.

The gene calls are TRBV28 and TRBJ1-1; possibly TRBD1 for D (6 bases). The CDR3 contains 14 residues. Germline V gives CDR1 MDHEN, CDR2 SYDVKM. The V end lost 6 bases, the J end lost 0 bases, and 11 bases lay between the germline ends. In DNA form, the CDR3 reads TGTGCCAGCAGATCAGGGGCGGTGAACACTGAAGCTTTCTTT. Translation gives CASRSGAVNTEAFF.

This clonotype was seen ten or more times. The rearrangement uses TRBV5-1 and TRBJ2-7; TRBD1 agrees at 7 bases. V shed 7 bases, J shed 3 bases, and the junction held 4 bases outside the gene matches. Germline values: CDR1 SGHRS, CDR2 YFSETQ. The CDR3 sequence is 12 residues long. The CDR3 spells CASSDRNYEQYF. CDR3 DNA: TGCGCCAGCTCGGACAGGAACTACGAGCAGTACTTC.

The sample holds many counts of this clonotype. The CDR3 DNA follows: TGTGCCAGCAGTTTTCGAAGGCCGGGGATTCTTGGCTACACCTTC. This translates into CASSFRRPGILGYTF. The chain joins TRBV12-3 or TRBV12-4 to TRBJ1-2; D gene ambiguous. This CDR3 region has 15 residues. Trimming took 3 bases from V and 7 from J, leaving 18 bases between them.

Many counts were recorded for this clonotype. This chain connects TRBV6-1 to TRBJ2-7; D ambiguous. V lost 2 bases and J 0 bases, leaving 8 bases between the germline ends. This CDR3 is 14 amino acids long. Germline V gene data show CDR1 as MNHNS and CDR2 as SASEGT. The CDR3: CASSESRSSYEQYF. The CDR3 DNA is TGTGCCAGCAGTGAATCGCGCAGCTCCTACGAGCAGTACTTC.

This clonotype appeared many times. The chain joins TRBV6-1 to TRBJ1-1; D ambiguous. Trimming pared 1 base from V and 4 bases from J, leaving 13 bases between. The CDR3 consists of 15 residues. From germline, CDR1 is MNHNS and CDR2 SASEGT. The DNA of the CDR3 is TGTGCCAGCAGTGAAGGGGCAGGCTGGAGCACTGAAGCTTTCTTT. Its protein is CASSEGAGWSTEAFF.

This clonotype was seen a single time. This chain uses TRBV12-3 or TRBV12-4 with TRBJ1-6; TRBD1 is a possible D gene (5 bases). Trimming stripped 6 bases from V and 9 bases from J, with 12 bases between. The CDR3 sequence is 13 residues long. CDR3 sequence reads: CASRLGRGSPLHF. CDR3 in DNA: TGTGCCAGCAGACTCGGGAGGGGTTCACCCCTCCACTTT.